The 22 T cell receptor beta chains listed next were all sequenced from one sample in a study of T-cell memory formation after mild COVID-19. TCRdb analysed the 5' RACE reads with MiXCR anew, one entry per CDR3 protein. The data contain around 220,000 distinct CDR3 sequences, 15% to 20% of them singletons. The sequenced sample was PBMCs or a T cell subset sorted from them (not recorded which). The receptors shown here come from a man between 18 and 29 years old who had mild COVID-19 (a few samples of this study predate the infection). Cell type and time point are not known.

This clonotype was detected a few times. The gene calls are TRBV7-8 and TRBJ2-5, with a possible D match to TRBD2 (7 bases). Trimming took off 3 bases at V and 1 base at J, with 9 bases between the two ends. The CDR3 is 14 residues long. CDR1 is SGHVS and CDR2 is FQNEAQ in the germline V gene. The CDR3 nucleotides read TGTGCCAGCAGCTTCCGGGGGGCCCAAGAGACCCAGTACTTC. Protein: CASSFRGAQETQYF.

Many counts were recorded for this clonotype. The chain has TRBV20-1 and TRBJ2-3, with D hard to call. The V gene's germline CDR1 is DFQATT and CDR2 SNEGSKA (reference sequence). The CDR3 runs to 12 residues. The V end was cut by 4 bases, the J end by 1 base, with 6 bases between. CDR3 in DNA: TGCAGTGCTATTGGTGGCACAGATACGCAGTATTTT. This codes for CSAIGGTDTQYF.

This clonotype was found a few times. The V gene is TRBV2, the J gene TRBJ1-3; D may be TRBD1 (6 bases). Germline V gene sequence: CDR1 SNHLY, CDR2 FYNNEI. Trimming took off 7 bases at V and 3 bases at J, with 7 bases between the two ends. The CDR3 is 12 amino acids. In DNA, the CDR3 is TGTGCCAGCACCAGGGGTGGAAACACCATATATTTT. It yields the protein CASTRGGNTIYF.

This clonotype has only a few counts. The J gene is TRBJ1-5, the V gene TRBV7-8; D is undetermined. The CDR3 covers 15 residues. V was trimmed by 3 bases and J by 2 bases, leaving 11 bases between them. Per germline, CDR1 SGHVS and CDR2 FQNEAQ. The CDR3 bases are TGTGCCAGCAGCTTGTTAGAGTATGGCAATCAGCCCCAGCATTTT. It translates to CASSLLEYGNQPQHF.

The chain couples TRBV7-2 to TRBJ1-6; D is unclear. Germline loops: CDR1 SGHTA, CDR2 FQGNSA. The CDR3 extends over 13 amino acids. Trimming stripped 3 bases from V and 8 bases from J, with 8 bases between. The CDR3 nucleotides are TGTGCCAGCAGCTTGAGTCTCGATTCACCCCTCCACTTT. Amino acid sequence: CASSLSLDSPLHF. Using reference TRBV7-2 and TRBJ1-6 for the parts outside the CDR3, the full variable domain is GAGVSQSPSNKVTEKGKDVELRCDPISGHTALYWYRQSLGQGLEFLIYFQGNSAPDKSGLPSDRFSAERTGGSVSTLTIQRTQQEDSAVYLCASSLSLDSPLHFGNGTRLTVT.

The gene calls are TRBV19 and TRBJ2-5; perhaps TRBD2 as D (5 bases). CDR1 and CDR2 from the germline V gene are LNHDA and SQIVND (reference sequence). V dropped 6 bases and J dropped 2 bases, with 13 bases sitting between them. The CDR3 runs to 14 residues. In DNA, the CDR3 is TGTGCCAGTAGCCCCGACTACCCACAAGAGACCCAGTACTTC. As protein: CASSPDYPQETQYF.

This clonotype showed up just a few times. The chain couples TRBV3-1 to TRBJ2-6, with D perhaps matching TRBD1 (6 bases). This CDR3 region has 15 residues. Germline-derived CDR1 and CDR2 are LGHDT and YNNKEL (reference sequence). V lost 3 bases, J lost 6 bases, and 12 bases lay in between. The CDR3 loop is CASSQGALTANVLTF. CDR3 DNA: TGTGCCAGCAGCCAGGGGGCTCTGACGGCCAACGTCCTGACTTTC.

The CDR3 coding sequence is TGTGCCAGCAGCCCCTGGCGGGATTCCTACAATGAGCAGTTCTTC. This translates into CASSPWRDSYNEQFF. The chain uses TRBV7-9 and TRBJ2-1, with D tentatively TRBD2 (6 bases). The length of the CDR3 is 15 residues. Germline CDR1 reads SEHNR; CDR2 reads FQNEAQ (reference sequence). Between the trimmed V and J ends, which lost 5 bases and 1 base, there was a span of 12 bases. Complete variable domain (other parts from reference TRBV7-9 and TRBJ2-1): DTGVSQNPRHKITKRGQNVTFRCDPISEHNRLYWYRQTLGQGPEFLTYFQNEAQLEKSRLLSDRFSAERPKGSFSTLEIQRTEQGDSAMYLCASSPWRDSYNEQFFGPGTRLTVL.

This chain joins TRBV2 and TRBJ1-3; 8 positions match TRBD1. CDR1 SNHLY and CDR2 FYNNEI come from the germline V gene. The length of the CDR3 is 15 residues. V lost 6 bases and J lost 2; bases outside the gene matches: 6. The CDR3 reads CASSGQGVPGNTIYF. CDR3 coding DNA: TGTGCCAGCAGCGGACAGGGAGTGCCTGGAAACACCATATATTTT.

This clonotype has only a few counts. This chain joins TRBV30 and TRBJ1-6, with D unresolved. Germline V gives CDR1 GTSNPN, CDR2 SVGIG (reference sequence). Deletions cut 0 bases from V and 7 bases from J, with 7 bases between. The CDR3 is made up of 13 amino acids. Written as DNA, the CDR3 is TGTGCCTGGAGTGTACATCAGAATTCACCCCTCCACTTT. Translation: CAWSVHQNSPLHF.

This clonotype appeared a few times. This rearrangement joins TRBV5-6 to TRBJ2-5, with 7 bases identical to TRBD1. This CDR3 has 15 amino acids. In germline, CDR1 is SGHDT, CDR2 YYEEEE. The V and J ends lost 3 bases and 2 bases, in that order; junction bases with no gene match: 7. The CDR3 loop reads CASSSGTVLQETQYF. The CDR3 DNA sequence: TGTGCCAGCAGCTCCGGGACAGTTCTACAAGAGACCCAGTACTTC.

The rearrangement links TRBV29-1 to TRBJ2-7; D is ambiguous. The ends were cut back, 1 base at V and 0 bases at J, with 10 bases in the middle. Germline V CDR1 and CDR2: SQVTM, ANQGSEA. The CDR3 covers 14 residues. CDR3 protein: CSVEVPLSSYEQYV. CDR3 DNA: TGCAGCGTTGAAGTGCCTCTGAGCTCCTACGAGCAGTACGTC.

This clonotype was observed a few times. The genes are TRBV3-1 and TRBJ2-1; D is perhaps TRBD1 or TRBD2 (6 bases each). V was cut by 4 bases and J by 3 bases, with 10 bases left in between. Germline V gene data show CDR1 as LGHDT and CDR2 as YNNKEL (reference sequence). This CDR3 is built from 14 residues. This CDR3 is CASSRRGVYNEQFF. CDR3 bases: TGTGCCAGCAGCCGAAGGGGGGTCTACAATGAGCAGTTCTTC.

In its sample, this clonotype was seen a few times. This sequence joins TRBV7-2 and TRBJ1-1; 8 nucleotides match TRBD1. Germline loops: CDR1 SGHTA, CDR2 FQGNSA. The CDR3 covers 14 residues. Trimming cost V 5 bases and J 5 bases; bases outside gene matches: 7. The CDR3 sequence: CASSPDRGSTEAFF. The DNA for the CDR3 is TGTGCCAGCAGCCCAGACAGGGGTAGTACTGAAGCTTTCTTT. The full variable domain, its missing parts supplied by reference TRBV7-2 and TRBJ1-1, is GAGVSQSPSNKVTEKGKDVELRCDPISGHTALYWYRQSLGQGLEFLIYFQGNSAPDKSGLPSDRFSAERTGGSVSTLTIQRTQQEDSAVYLCASSPDRGSTEAFFGQGTRLTVV.

The CDR3 DNA reads as TGTGCCAGCAGCCCAGGGCCGGTGGGAGAGACCCAGTACTTC. Protein product: CASSPGPVGETQYF. The chain employs TRBV7-2 and TRBJ2-5; tentatively, D is TRBD1 (5 bases). CDR1 is SGHTA and CDR2 is FQGNSA in the germline V gene. Trimming stripped 5 bases from V and 4 bases from J, with 14 bases between. This CDR3 region has 14 residues.

The chain links TRBV6-5 to TRBJ1-6; a possible D gene is TRBD1 (5 bases). This CDR3 is 15 amino acids long. The germline V and J ends were trimmed by 8 bases and 9 bases, with 20 bases remaining between them. Germline loops: CDR1 MNHEY, CDR2 SVGAGI. CDR3 protein: CASVQRQGVASPLHF. The CDR3 region has the DNA TGTGCCAGCGTCCAGAGGCAGGGCGTCGCTTCACCCCTCCACTTT.

A few counts support this clonotype. This sequence joins TRBV11-2 and TRBJ2-1; 10 bases agree with TRBD2. V was clipped by 6 bases and J by 2 bases; unmatched bases: 4. The CDR3 is made up of 15 amino acids. The germline V gene has CDR1 SGHAT and CDR2 FQNNGV. CDR3 loop: CASRPLAGTYNEQFF. The CDR3 nucleotides are TGTGCCAGCAGACCACTAGCGGGGACCTACAATGAGCAGTTCTTC.

This clonotype was observed a few times. The chain recombines TRBV20-1 with TRBJ2-1, with TRBD2 matching 8 bases. Germline CDR1 and CDR2: DFQATT and SNEGSKA (reference sequence). V lost 3 bases to trimming and J lost 7 bases; unmatched junction nucleotides: 8. The CDR3 is 14 amino acids. In DNA form, the CDR3 reads TGCAGTGCTAGGACTGCGGGGGGCAAGAATGAGCAGTTCTTC. This codes for CSARTAGGKNEQFF.

The gene calls are TRBV4-3 and TRBJ2-3; tentative D call: TRBD2 (6 bases). The CDR3 sequence is 17 residues long. Germline V gives CDR1 LGHNA, CDR2 YSLEER. Deletions cut 4 bases from V and 1 base from J, with 18 bases between. CDR3 nucleotide sequence: TGCGCCAGCAGCCCAATCTTCGGGGCTAGCGGCACAGATACGCAGTATTTT. Translation gives CASSPIFGASGTDTQYF.

The chain uses TRBV7-2 and TRBJ2-5, with 7 bases that match TRBD2. Germline CDR1 reads SGHTA; CDR2 reads FQGNSA. V shed 5 bases, J shed 5 bases, and the junction held 8 bases outside the gene matches. This CDR3 contains 14 residues. The CDR3: CASSLLAMDETQYF. CDR3 DNA sequence: TGTGCCAGCAGCCTACTAGCGATGGATGAGACCCAGTACTTC.

This clonotype was counted between two and nine times. CDR3 DNA: TGTGCCAGCAGCCACGGGGGGCCTAGCGGGGATGATACGCAGTATTTT. Translation gives CASSHGGPSGDDTQYF. V usage is TRBV7-2 and J usage is TRBJ2-3, with TRBD2 identical over 9 bases. With 5 bases clipped from V and 6 bases from J, the junction kept 12 bases outside the gene matches. Germline V lookup: CDR1 SGHTA, CDR2 FQGNSA. This CDR3 spans 16 amino acids. The complete variable domain, with remaining parts taken from reference TRBV7-2 and TRBJ2-3, reads GAGVSQSPSNKVTEKGKDVELRCDPISGHTALYWYRQSLGQGLEFLIYFQGNSAPDKSGLPSDRFSAERTGGSVSTLTIQRTQQEDSAVYLCASSHGGPSGDDTQYFGPGTRLTVL.

This clonotype was counted only a few times. The genes are TRBV20-1 and TRBJ1-2, with no clear D. The germline CDR1 and CDR2 sequences are DFQATT and SNEGSKA (reference sequence). The CDR3 extends over 8 amino acids. CDR3 in DNA: TGCAGCCCTGGGGGCTACACCTTC. It specifies CSPGGYTF.